The 26 T cell receptor beta chains listed next were all sequenced from one sample in a study of PD-1 blockade in mismatch repair-deficient tumors. Here immunoSEQ multiplex PCR was the method, and the copy in TCRdb shows in-frame clones only, minus some. The sample contains 15,000 to 25,000 clones, over 75% of which appear only once. Here the sequenced sample was PBMCs, taken 52 weeks after starting pembrolizumab. The receptors shown here come from an adult with mismatch repair-deficient cancer.

This rearrangement joins TRBV27 to TRBJ1-2, with TRBD1 matching 7 bases. CDR1 is MNHEY and CDR2 is SMNVEV in the germline V gene (reference sequence). V was clipped by 5 bases and J by 0 bases; unmatched bases: 6. The CDR3 length is 15 residues. The CDR3 here is CASSASRGANYGYTF. DNA of the CDR3: TGTGCCAGCAGTGCTTCCAGGGGGGCTAACTATGGCTACACCTTC.

J is TRBJ2-3 and V is TRBV9, with no clear D. V was trimmed by 4 bases and J by 5 bases, leaving 11 bases between them. The CDR3 consists of 13 residues. CDR1 is SGDLS and CDR2 is YYNGEE in the germline V gene. The CDR3 region has the DNA TGTGCCAGCAGCCTAGACACCTTAGATACGCAGTATTTT. Translated, it gives CASSLDTLDTQYF.

The chain recombines TRBV4-1 with TRBJ2-3; D ambiguous. V lost 4 bases and J 3 bases, leaving 11 bases between the germline ends. Germline V CDR1 and CDR2: MGHRA, YSYEKL. The CDR3 runs to 14 residues. The CDR3 nucleotides are TGCGCCAGCAGCCGCCAGGAATTGACAGATACGCAGTATTTT. Its protein product is CASSRQELTDTQYF.

This clone was counted a single time. The gene calls are TRBV7-9 and TRBJ1-3, with 10 bases that match TRBD1. The V and J ends lost 5 bases and 3 bases, in that order; junction bases with no gene match: 4. In germline, CDR1 is SEHNR, CDR2 FQNEAQ (reference sequence). The CDR3 has 15 amino acids. In DNA, the CDR3 is TGTGCCAGCAGCGGGGGACAGGGGCGTGGAAACACCATATATTTT. This encodes CASSGGQGRGNTIYF.

The chain uses TRBV2 and TRBJ2-6, with D maybe TRBD1 (6 bases). Germline V CDR1 and CDR2: SNHLY, FYNNEI. The CDR3 is made up of 15 amino acids. V lost 4 bases to trimming and J lost 4 bases, with 11 bases between them. Here the CDR3 DNA reads TGTGCCAGCAGTGTCACAGGGTTAGGGGCCAACGTCCTGACTTTC. It specifies CASSVTGLGANVLTF. Full variable domain (missing parts from reference TRBV2 and TRBJ2-6): EPEVTQTPSHQVTQMGQEVILRCVPISNHLYFYWYRQILGQKVEFLVSFYNNEISEKSEIFDDQFSVERPDGSNFTLKIRSTKLEDSAMYFCASSVTGLGANVLTFGAGSRLTVL.

This clone was counted between two and nine times. The gene calls are TRBV13 and TRBJ2-7, with D possibly being TRBD2 (6 bases). V was clipped by 6 bases and J by 0 bases, with 12 bases between them. The CDR3 runs to 14 residues. Germline CDR1 is PRHDT and CDR2 is FYEKMQ (reference sequence). The CDR3 region is CASRRAGRSYEQYF. The CDR3 DNA sequence: TGTGCCAGCAGGAGAGCGGGCCGCTCCTACGAGCAGTACTTC.

The genes are TRBV5-1 and TRBJ2-1, with TRBD2 identical over 11 bases. This CDR3 comprises 16 residues. From germline, CDR1 is SGHRS and CDR2 YFSETQ. The junction had 5 bases not matched to a gene; V was cut back by 2 bases and J by 4 bases. This CDR3 is CASSFPTSGGYNEQFF. CDR3 DNA sequence: TGCGCCAGCAGCTTCCCCACTAGCGGGGGATACAATGAGCAGTTCTTC.

The V gene is TRBV19, the J gene TRBJ2-4; weak D call: TRBD1 (5 bases). The CDR3 has 14 amino acids. The germline V gene has CDR1 LNHDA and CDR2 SQIVND (reference sequence). V lost 3 bases and J 7 bases, leaving 13 bases between the germline ends. DNA for the CDR3: TGTGCCAGTAGTATCTGGCAGGGAAAGAACATTCAGTACTTC. Its translation: CASSIWQGKNIQYF.

V gene TRBV30 combines with J gene TRBJ2-6; 9 bases match TRBD1. Trimming removed 3 bases from V and 3 bases from J; junction bases left unmatched: 15. The germline gives CDR1 GTSNPN, CDR2 SVGIG (reference sequence). CDR3 length equals 19 residues. CDR3 loop: CAWSAHGTGIPRGANVLTF. CDR3 sequence (DNA): TGTGCCTGGAGCGCCCACGGGACAGGGATTCCCCGTGGGGCCAACGTCCTGACTTTC.

The chain recombines TRBV7-9 with TRBJ1-1, with 9 positions matching TRBD1. V was pared by 3 bases and J by 1 base, with 6 bases of the junction left unmatched. This CDR3 contains 16 residues. CDR1 is SEHNR and CDR2 is FQNEAQ in the germline V gene (reference sequence). CDR3: CASSFWTGVTNTEAFF. CDR3 DNA: TGTGCCAGCAGCTTCTGGACAGGGGTCACGAACACTGAAGCTTTCTTT.

The chain links TRBV10-1 to TRBJ2-5; perhaps TRBD1 as D (5 bases). Germline CDR1 reads WNHNN; CDR2 reads SYGVQD (reference sequence). The CDR3 is 15 amino acids. Trimming removed 4 bases at V and 1 base at J, with 13 bases between. The CDR3 is CASSGGHRSQETQYF. Here the CDR3 DNA reads TGCGCCAGCAGTGGCGGACACCGGTCCCAAGAGACCCAGTACTTC.

J is TRBJ2-1 and V is TRBV19, with 12 bases that match TRBD2. The junction had 4 bases not matched to a gene; V was cut back by 7 bases and J by 3 bases. The CDR3 is made up of 15 amino acids. The germline V gene encodes CDR1 LNHDA and CDR2 SQIVND (reference sequence). CDR3 bases: TGTGCCAGTAACTTGGGACTAGCGGGCTACAATGAGCAGTTCTTC. Protein sequence: CASNLGLAGYNEQFF. The full variable domain, with the rest looked up from reference TRBV19 and TRBJ2-1, is DGGITQSPKYLFRKEGQNVTLSCEQNLNHDAMYWYRQDPGQGLRLIYYSQIVNDFQKGDIAEGYSVSREKKESFPLTVTSAQKNPTAFYLCASNLGLAGYNEQFFGPGTRLTVL.

This chain uses TRBV27 with TRBJ2-6; 9 positions match TRBD1. The germline V gene has CDR1 MNHEY and CDR2 SMNVEV (reference sequence). This CDR3 contains 18 residues. Trimming cost V 7 bases and J 2 bases; bases outside gene matches: 12. The CDR3 DNA reads as TGTGCCAGCAACCGGGGGGCAGGGACAGGGCCTGGGGCCAACGTCCTGACTTTC. It encodes CASNRGAGTGPGANVLTF.

The J gene is TRBJ1-2, the V gene TRBV19, with TRBD1 matching over 12 bases. The J segment lost 4 bases and the V segment lost 6 bases, leaving 6 bases of the junction unmatched. This CDR3 spans 15 amino acids. The germline V gene has CDR1 LNHDA and CDR2 SQIVND (reference sequence). The CDR3 bases are TGTGCCAGTAGGCGAGGGACAGGGGGCGTCTATGGCTACACCTTC. This codes for CASRRGTGGVYGYTF. The entire variable domain, with the rest obtained from reference TRBV19 and TRBJ1-2, is as follows: DGGITQSPKYLFRKEGQNVTLSCEQNLNHDAMYWYRQDPGQGLRLIYYSQIVNDFQKGDIAEGYSVSREKKESFPLTVTSAQKNPTAFYLCASRRGTGGVYGYTFGSGTRLTVV.

This clone was observed a handful of times. This chain links TRBV23-1 with TRBJ2-7; 11 nucleotides line up with TRBD2. TRBV23-1 is reported as an ORF; its role is uncertain. V shed 6 bases and J 2 bases; nucleotides not matched to a gene: 0. The CDR3 is 13 residues long. DNA for the CDR3: TGCGCCAGCAGGACTAGCGGGACCTACGAGCAGTACTTC. The encoded protein is CASRTSGTYEQYF.

J is TRBJ2-3 and V is TRBV5-1; 7 nucleotides line up with TRBD2. J was trimmed by 2 bases and V by 4 bases; bases with no gene match: 10. The CDR3 loop spans 16 amino acids. Per the germline V gene, CDR1 is SGHRS and CDR2 is YFSETQ. The CDR3 is CASSPGVSGYTDTQYF. The CDR3 bases are TGCGCCAGCAGCCCTGGTGTTAGCGGGTACACAGATACGCAGTATTTT. Full variable domain (remainder filled in from reference TRBV5-1 and TRBJ2-3): KAGVTQTPRYLIKTRGQQVTLSCSPISGHRSVSWYQQTPGQGLQFLFEYFSETQRNKGNFPGRFSGRQFSNSRSEMNVSTLELGDSALYLCASSPGVSGYTDTQYFGPGTRLTVL.

The chain has TRBV19 and TRBJ2-1; D not resolved. This CDR3 region has 15 residues. V was cut by 1 base and J by 6 bases, with 13 bases left in between. Germline V CDR1 and CDR2: LNHDA, SQIVND (reference sequence). CDR3 sequence (DNA): TGTGCCAGTAGTATAGGAGGAGAGCGATCCAATGAGCAGTTCTTC. It specifies CASSIGGERSNEQFF.

The rearrangement links TRBV5-4 to TRBJ2-3; 16 bases map to TRBD2. The J segment lost 0 bases and the V segment lost 3 bases, leaving 7 bases of the junction unmatched. Germline V gives CDR1 SGHNT, CDR2 YYREEE (reference sequence). The CDR3 covers 19 residues. The CDR3 reads CASSSTGTSGRVSTDTQYF. The DNA of the CDR3 is TGTGCCAGCAGCTCAACGGGGACTAGCGGGAGGGTTAGCACAGATACGCAGTATTTT.

This clone has just one count. J is TRBJ2-1 and V is TRBV7-2; maybe TRBD2 (6 bases). This CDR3 is 16 amino acids long. Germline lookup yields CDR1 SGHTA and CDR2 FQGNSA. Trimming took 5 bases from V and 4 from J, leaving 18 bases between them. The CDR3 loop is CASSPFPRGKYNEQFF. CDR3 nucleotides: TGTGCCAGCAGCCCTTTCCCCCGGGGGAAATACAATGAGCAGTTCTTC.

The rearrangement uses TRBV6-5 and TRBJ2-2; 11 nucleotides match TRBD1. Germline lookup yields CDR1 MNHEY and CDR2 SVGAGI. The CDR3 has 14 residues. Germline trimming cut 11 bases from V and 8 bases from J; bases unmatched to any gene: 10. The CDR3 protein is CAGARDRGAGELFF. The CDR3 DNA is TGTGCCGGAGCCCGGGACAGGGGGGCTGGGGAGCTGTTTTTT.

The chain links TRBV6-4 to TRBJ2-1; 8 nucleotides align to TRBD2. The junction had 6 bases not matched to a gene; V was cut back by 4 bases and J by 10 bases. Germline V CDR1 and CDR2: MRHNA, SNTAGT. The CDR3 is made up of 13 amino acids. CDR3 DNA: TGTGCCAGCAGTGCCGGGGGGGAGCACGAGCAGTTCTTC. Translation gives CASSAGGEHEQFF.

This chain connects TRBV28 to TRBJ2-2; 7 nucleotides match TRBD2. With V trimmed by 4 bases and J by 5 bases, 7 bases remained unmatched. Germline V CDR1 and CDR2: MDHEN, SYDVKM. The CDR3 contains 15 residues. The DNA for the CDR3 is TGTGCCAGCAGTTCCACTAGCGAGGGAACCGGGGAGCTGTTTTTT. Its translation is CASSSTSEGTGELFF.

This clone turned up a few times. The chain couples TRBV10-2 to TRBJ2-7; 8 bases map to TRBD1. Germline CDR1 and CDR2: WSHSY and SAAADI. Trimming at V came to 5 bases and at J to 1 base, leaving 7 bases not matched to a gene. The CDR3 runs 15 residues. CDR3 loop: CASSPPGQESYEQYF. In DNA form, the CDR3 reads TGCGCCAGCAGTCCCCCGGGACAGGAGTCCTACGAGCAGTACTTC.

This clone was seen a few times. The chain has TRBV5-1 and TRBJ2-7, with 7 bases lining up with TRBD1. With V trimmed by 4 bases and J by 0 bases, 7 bases remained unmatched. The germline V gene encodes CDR1 SGHRS and CDR2 YFSETQ. There are 15 residues in the CDR3. CDR3 region: CASSRTGAGSYEQYF. CDR3 bases: TGCGCCAGCAGCCGAACAGGGGCAGGCTCCTACGAGCAGTACTTC.

This chain uses TRBV5-1 with TRBJ2-1; D uncertain. The V gene's germline CDR1 is SGHRS and CDR2 YFSETQ. Trimming cost V 1 base and J 0 bases, with 8 bases left between them. CDR3 length: 15 residues. The CDR3 region is CASSLPASSYNEQFF. DNA for the CDR3: TGCGCCAGCAGCTTGCCAGCGAGCTCCTACAATGAGCAGTTCTTC.

This sequence joins TRBV19 and TRBJ2-3; no reliable D call. This CDR3 spans 11 amino acids. V dropped 8 bases and J dropped 5 bases, with 8 bases sitting between them. CDR1 LNHDA and CDR2 SQIVND come from the germline V gene (reference sequence). The chain's CDR3 is CASVTGDTQYF. CDR3 nucleotide sequence: TGTGCCAGTGTCACGGGAGATACGCAGTATTTT.